This T cell receptor (beta chain) stems from a study of radiation and T cells in renal cell carcinoma. The study, taken as a whole, reports: From baseline, blood top tumor clonotypes peaked at 2 weeks post-radiation. Baseline intratumoral clonotype presence is unknown without pretreatment biopsies.

Deletions cut 0 bases from V and 3 bases from J, with 26 bases between. This CDR3 is 19 amino acids long. From germline, CDR1 is GTSNPN and CDR2 SVGIG (reference sequence). This clone was seen just once. No antigen is known for it. The repertoire was sequenced with immunoSEQ multiplex PCR; TCRdb's copy has only in-frame clones and lacks some. The table lists roughly 130,000 clones, 88% of them singletons. Regarding time point: blood 2 weeks post-SBRT. Documented treatment: 15 Gy SBRT to primary tumor, nephrectomy 4 weeks later. Blood was sampled at baseline, 2 weeks and 4 weeks after SBRT. This rearrangement joins TRBV30 to TRBJ2-5; possible D gene TRBD1, 6 bases. The receptor was isolated from a woman in her 70s with renal cell carcinoma. The input for sequencing was blood, taken from a patient whose treatment included radiotherapy and nephrectomy. For the CDR3, the DNA is TGTGCCTGGAGTGTCGGGCTTAGGTTCGTTGAGGGGGAGAAAGAGACCCAGTACTTC. Protein product: CAWSVGLRFVEGEKETQYF.